The 32 T cell receptor beta chains in this list originate from one sample, sequenced in a study of T cell changes during pregnancy in multiple sclerosis. Assay used: immunoSEQ multiplex PCR; TCRdb lists only in-frame clones, some missing. The profile shows approximately 90,000 clones, roughly nine tenths of them singletons. The input for sequencing was peripheral blood, taken in the first trimester of pregnancy. The receptors stem from a female donor with multiple sclerosis, enrolled in a pregnancy study.

This chain connects TRBV2 to TRBJ1-5; 7 bases line up with TRBD1. Germline CDR1 is SNHLY and CDR2 is FYNNEI. The V and J ends lost 11 bases and 3 bases, in that order; junction bases with no gene match: 7. This CDR3 is 13 amino acids long. The CDR3 protein is CACQDRDNQPQHF. The CDR3 DNA follows: TGTGCCTGTCAAGACAGGGACAATCAGCCCCAGCATTTT.

The chain joins TRBV5-1 to TRBJ2-2; D may be TRBD2 (6 bases). The V end was cut by 5 bases, the J end by 0 bases, with 11 bases between. The germline V gene encodes CDR1 SGHRS and CDR2 YFSETQ. The CDR3 is 15 residues long. The CDR3 reads CASSAGSANTGELFF. DNA of the CDR3: TGCGCCAGCAGTGCCGGGAGCGCGAACACCGGGGAGCTGTTTTTT.

This clone was observed a few times. The gene calls are TRBV5-4 and TRBJ1-6, with a weak D call TRBD1 (6 bases). Trimming pared 4 bases from V and 10 bases from J, leaving 18 bases between. Germline lookup yields CDR1 SGHNT and CDR2 YYREEE (reference sequence). This CDR3 contains 15 residues. The CDR3 region has the DNA TGTGCCAGCAGCCCATTGGGGGCCTCAGGGTCACCCCTCCACTTT. Protein: CASSPLGASGSPLHF.

The chain uses TRBV19 and TRBJ2-1, with D possibly matching TRBD2 (6 bases). Germline CDR1 reads LNHDA; CDR2 reads SQIVND (reference sequence). V dropped 4 bases and J dropped 10 bases, with 29 bases sitting between them. The CDR3 has 18 amino acids. CDR3 DNA sequence: TGTGCCAGTAGTAGAAAGCCCGGGACTTCGACACTACCGGGGGAGCAGTTCTTC. It yields the protein CASSRKPGTSTLPGEQFF.

This clone was observed a single time. The chain carries TRBV28 and TRBJ2-3; D gene ambiguous. Germline CDR1 MDHEN, CDR2 SYDVKM. This CDR3 comprises 12 residues. Trimming removed 6 bases from V and 6 bases from J, with 10 bases in between. CDR3 sequence reads: CASSVSLDTQYF. The CDR3 region has the DNA TGTGCCAGCAGCGTTAGTTTGGATACGCAGTATTTT.

V is TRBV6-4 and J is TRBJ2-5; the match to TRBD2 covers 13 bases. The CDR3 runs 15 residues. CDR1 is MRHNA and CDR2 is SNTAGT in the germline V gene. V lost 5 bases, J lost 2 bases, and 2 bases stayed unmatched. CDR3 loop: CASSKLAGGQETQYF. The DNA of the CDR3 is TGTGCCAGCAGTAAACTAGCGGGAGGGCAAGAGACCCAGTACTTC.

This chain connects TRBV18 to TRBJ1-6; 8 bases fit TRBD1. CDR3 size: 14 residues. Germline values: CDR1 KGHSH, CDR2 LQKENI. Unmatched junction bases numbered 2, after V lost 2 bases and J lost 8 bases. CDR3 residues: CASSPKTGDSPLHF. The CDR3 DNA follows: TGTGCCAGCTCACCAAAGACAGGGGATTCACCCCTCCACTTT.

This chain links TRBV7-2 with TRBJ2-7; D remains ambiguous. Germline loops: CDR1 SGHTA, CDR2 FQGNSA. Trimming removed 2 bases from V and 1 base from J, with 9 bases in between. The CDR3 sequence is 14 residues long. CDR3 amino acids: CASSLNARSYEQYF. The CDR3 DNA reads TGTGCCAGCAGCTTAAACGCCAGGTCCTACGAGCAGTACTTC.

Only one count was recorded for this clone. This chain uses TRBV7-9 with TRBJ2-3; TRBD1 matches 7 bases. Trimming took 5 bases from V and 2 from J; bases not matched to a gene: 10. This CDR3 is 16 amino acids long. Germline V gene data show CDR1 as SEHNR and CDR2 as FQNEAQ (reference sequence). The CDR3 here is CASSARDSLHTDTQYF. DNA of the CDR3: TGTGCCAGCAGCGCGAGGGACAGTCTGCACACAGATACGCAGTATTTT.

V gene TRBV6-5 combines with J gene TRBJ2-7; TRBD2 aligns across 7 bases. J lost 2 bases, V lost 5 bases, and 6 bases had no gene match. The CDR3 consists of 14 residues. The germline V gene encodes CDR1 MNHEY and CDR2 SVGAGI. The chain's CDR3 is CASSRLAAAYEQYF. CDR3 DNA sequence: TGTGCCAGCAGTCGGCTAGCGGCCGCCTACGAGCAGTACTTC.

This rearrangement joins TRBV5-1 to TRBJ2-7, with no clear D. The ends were cut back, 7 bases at V and 5 bases at J, with 19 bases in the middle. The CDR3 runs 14 residues. From germline, CDR1 is SGHRS and CDR2 YFSETQ. The CDR3 region is CASGTQTRSDEQYF. CDR3 bases: TGCGCCAGCGGAACGCAGACTCGTTCGGACGAGCAGTACTTC.

The CDR3 region has the DNA TGTGCCAGCAGCCTCCCAAGCGGCGGGGCCTACGAGCAGTACTTC. Translating gives CASSLPSGGAYEQYF. The V and J genes are TRBV13 and TRBJ2-7, with a weak D call TRBD2 (6 bases). V lost 5 bases, J lost 2 bases, and 16 bases lay in between. CDR3 length: 15 residues. CDR1 is PRHDT, CDR2 FYEKMQ, per germline (reference sequence).

The chain uses TRBV10-3 and TRBJ1-6, with D perhaps TRBD1 (6 bases). Between the trimmed V and J ends, which lost 0 bases and 3 bases, there was a span of 15 bases. Per the germline V gene, CDR1 is ENHRY and CDR2 is SYGVKD. CDR3 length: 18 residues. CDR3 nucleotides: TGTGCCATCAGTGAGTCGGGTCGGGGGGCCGACTATAATTCACCCCTCCACTTT. Encoded protein: CAISESGRGADYNSPLHF.

This clone showed up just once. J is TRBJ1-2 and V is TRBV27, with D tentatively TRBD1 (6 bases). The germline V and J ends were trimmed by 6 bases and 4 bases, with 18 bases remaining between them. The CDR3 spans 15 residues. Looked up from germline, CDR1 is MNHEY and CDR2 is SMNVEV (reference sequence). CDR3 nucleotides: TGTGCCAGCAGATCCGGGACAAAGGTTGGCTATGGCTACACCTTC. This codes for CASRSGTKVGYGYTF.

The gene calls are TRBV15 and TRBJ1-2, with D tentatively TRBD1 (6 bases). The V gene lost 0 bases and the J gene lost 0 bases, with 8 bases spanning the gap. Germline CDR1 is LNHNV and CDR2 is YYDKDF (reference sequence). This CDR3 spans 15 amino acids. CDR3 sequence: CATSREKGANYGYTF. CDR3 DNA sequence: TGTGCCACCAGCAGAGAAAAGGGGGCTAACTATGGCTACACCTTC.

In this sample, this clone turned up once. The chain couples TRBV27 to TRBJ1-2; D is ambiguous. Germline values: CDR1 MNHEY, CDR2 SMNVEV (reference sequence). The V and J ends lost 3 bases and 0 bases respectively, with 11 bases between them. This CDR3 spans 15 amino acids. The CDR3 loop reads CASSFGGGTNYGYTF. The CDR3 region has the DNA TGTGCCAGCAGTTTTGGAGGCGGAACTAACTATGGCTACACCTTC.

This clone was seen a single time. CDR3 nucleotides: TGCAGCGTTGAGCGGGGGAAATATGGCTACACCTTC. Its protein product is CSVERGKYGYTF. The V gene is TRBV29-1, the J gene TRBJ1-2, with D maybe TRBD1 (5 bases). V lost 3 bases and J 5 bases, leaving 10 bases between the germline ends. Germline lookup yields CDR1 SQVTM and CDR2 ANQGSEA. The CDR3 is 12 amino acids.

The V call is TRBV5-6, the J call TRBJ2-2; the match to TRBD1 covers 11 bases. Trimming cost V 3 bases and J 4 bases; bases outside gene matches: 8. The CDR3 is 17 residues long. Germline CDR1 and CDR2: SGHDT and YYEEEE. CDR3 protein: CASSSDRGRVGTGELFF. CDR3 coding DNA: TGTGCCAGCAGCTCGGACAGGGGGCGGGTCGGCACCGGGGAGCTGTTTTTT.

DNA of the CDR3: TGTGCCAGCAGTGCCGGGACAGGGCCCTACAATGAGCAGTTCTTC. Its translation is CASSAGTGPYNEQFF. This chain uses TRBV2 with TRBJ2-1; 9 positions agree with TRBD1. The ends lost 4 bases at V and 2 bases at J; junction bases unmatched: 3. The CDR3 spans 15 residues. CDR1 is SNHLY, CDR2 FYNNEI, per germline.

The chain combines TRBV11-3 with TRBJ1-6; D is unclear. The CDR3 is 13 residues long. Trimming left V 0 bases short and J 7 bases short, with 4 bases between. The germline CDR1 and CDR2 sequences are SGHNT and YENEEA. CDR3 in amino acids: CASSLDQNSPLHF. As DNA, the CDR3 is TGTGCCAGCAGCTTAGATCAGAATTCACCCCTCCACTTT.

This rearrangement joins TRBV2 to TRBJ2-3; 14 bases match TRBD2. Germline V gene lookup returns CDR1 SNHLY and CDR2 FYNNEI. The junction had 5 bases not matched to a gene; V was cut back by 4 bases and J by 2 bases. CDR3 length: 17 residues. The CDR3 loop is CASSGTSGGTPTDTQYF. The CDR3 bases are TGTGCCAGCAGTGGGACTAGCGGGGGGACTCCCACAGATACGCAGTATTTT.

The chain couples TRBV7-8 to TRBJ2-6; the D gene is possibly TRBD1 (6 bases). The CDR3 spans 17 residues. The V gene's germline CDR1 is SGHVS and CDR2 FQNEAQ. V lost 5 bases to trimming and J lost 0 bases, with 14 bases between them. The CDR3 loop is CASSLRDKYSGANVLTF. CDR3 DNA: TGTGCCAGCAGCCTCCGGGACAAGTACTCTGGGGCCAACGTCCTGACTTTC.

The count of this clone is one. The V gene is TRBV4-1, the J gene TRBJ2-1; TRBD1 matches at 7 bases. J was trimmed by 3 bases and V by 6 bases; bases with no gene match: 5. The CDR3 consists of 14 residues. Germline V gene sequence: CDR1 MGHRA, CDR2 YSYEKL. CDR3 DNA: TGCGCCAGCAGTCGGGACAGTTACTACAATGAGCAGTTCTTC. This gives the protein CASSRDSYYNEQFF.

The chain is built from TRBV6-5 and TRBJ1-2; 7 bases agree with TRBD1. Germline V lookup: CDR1 MNHEY, CDR2 SVGAGI. Germline trimming cut 5 bases from V and 7 bases from J; bases unmatched to any gene: 7. The CDR3 covers 13 residues. This chain's CDR3 is CASSTGDFGGYTF. The CDR3 region has the DNA TGTGCCAGCAGTACAGGGGATTTTGGTGGCTACACCTTC.

This chain joins TRBV10-3 and TRBJ2-2; weak D call: TRBD2 (6 bases). The V end lost 11 bases, the J end lost 2 bases, and 9 bases lay between the germline ends. This CDR3 has 12 amino acids. Germline V lookup: CDR1 ENHRY, CDR2 SYGVKD. The CDR3, as DNA: TGTGCCCTCGGGAGTAACACCGGGGAGCTGTTTTTT. This gives the protein CALGSNTGELFF.

The chain couples TRBV7-9 to TRBJ2-1; 9 positions agree with TRBD2. The CDR3 is made up of 16 amino acids. Germline V gene data show CDR1 as SEHNR and CDR2 as FQNEAQ (reference sequence). The V and J ends lost 5 bases and 7 bases, in that order; junction bases with no gene match: 12. CDR3 coding DNA: TGTGCCAGCAGCCCCCGGCGCCTAGCGGGGCCAAATGAGCAGTTCTTC. It translates to CASSPRRLAGPNEQFF.

The rearrangement links TRBV6-1 to TRBJ2-2; D not certain. V was cut by 2 bases and J by 6 bases, with 7 bases left in between. This CDR3 comprises 13 residues. In germline, CDR1 is MNHNS, CDR2 SASEGT. CDR3 loop: CASSESGPGELFF. The CDR3 nucleotides read TGTGCCAGCAGTGAATCTGGGCCCGGGGAGCTGTTTTTT.

The gene calls are TRBV9 and TRBJ2-1; a possible D gene is TRBD1 (6 bases). Per the germline V gene, CDR1 is SGDLS and CDR2 is YYNGEE. V lost 3 bases and J 5 bases, leaving 15 bases between the germline ends. The CDR3 sequence is 15 residues long. CDR3 loop: CASSAGTLGNNEQFF. The DNA for the CDR3 is TGTGCCAGCAGCGCTGGGACATTAGGGAACAATGAGCAGTTCTTC.

V gene TRBV7-3 combines with J gene TRBJ1-1; D call uncertain. CDR3 length: 17 amino acids. Trimming removed 3 bases from V and 0 bases from J, with 17 bases in between. CDR1 SGHTA and CDR2 FQGTGA come from the germline V gene. The CDR3 reads CASSLRSGEILNTEAFF. CDR3 coding DNA: TGTGCCAGCAGCTTGAGATCGGGAGAGATCTTGAACACTGAAGCTTTCTTT.

The chain carries TRBV5-6 and TRBJ1-4; maybe TRBD1 (6 bases). Between the trimmed V and J ends, which lost 3 bases and 7 bases, there was a span of 13 bases. CDR3 length: 14 amino acids. Germline V CDR1 and CDR2: SGHDT, YYEEEE. CDR3 protein: CASSSGTLVEKLFF. The DNA of the CDR3 is TGTGCCAGCAGCTCCGGGACATTGGTTGAAAAACTGTTTTTT.

The V and J genes are TRBV5-1 and TRBJ2-7, with 7 bases identical to TRBD1. The CDR3 runs 14 residues. Germline lookup yields CDR1 SGHRS and CDR2 YFSETQ. V dropped 0 bases and J dropped 2; count of bases not matched to a gene: 2. CDR3 amino acids: CASSLGTGAYEQYF. The CDR3 bases are TGCGCCAGCAGCTTGGGGACAGGCGCCTACGAGCAGTACTTC.

This sequence joins TRBV14 and TRBJ1-1; D is uncertain. Germline CDR1 SGHDN, CDR2 FVKESK. With 4 bases removed from V and 1 base from J, the gap between germline ends came to 7 bases. This CDR3 contains 13 residues. CDR3 sequence (DNA): TGTGCCAGCAGCCGCGGCCCGAACACTGAAGCTTTCTTT. Protein product: CASSRGPNTEAFF. Variable domain in full (rest from reference TRBV14 and TRBJ1-1): EAGVTQFPSHSVIEKGQTVTLRCDPISGHDNLYWYRRVMGKEIKFLLHFVKESKQDESGMPNNRFLAERTGGTYSTLKVQPAELEDSGVYFCASSRGPNTEAFFGQGTRLTVV.